This passage covers 26 T cell receptor beta chains from one sample sequenced in a study of vaccination effects on CD4 cells after COVID-19. Subsequent to a culture period of nine to ten days, CD4+ T cells were isolated. The participants, recipients of two vaccine doses, got either BNT162b2 or mRNA-1273. These receptors have no known antigen. Measured with immunoSEQ multiplex PCR; TCRdb has only the in-frame clones, and not every one. The table shows approximately 9,800 clones, with about 80% occurring only once. The specimen was CD4+ T cells from PBMCs cultured without peptide, collected after COVID-19 vaccination. These receptors came from a human donor who received a COVID-19 vaccine.

DNA for the CDR3: TGTGCCAGCAGCCCCCGGAACCAAGAGACCCAGTACTTC. Its translation is CASSPRNQETQYF. The gene calls are TRBV7-2 and TRBJ2-5; D remains ambiguous. The ends were cut back, 5 bases at V and 0 bases at J, with 7 bases in the middle. From germline, CDR1 is SGHTA and CDR2 FQGNSA. CDR3 length: 13 residues.

This clone has a single count. The chain is built from TRBV7-2 and TRBJ1-1, with unresolved D. Germline lookup yields CDR1 SGHTA and CDR2 FQGNSA. V was pared by 2 bases and J by 5 bases, with 18 bases between. The CDR3 has 16 residues. CDR3 sequence (DNA): TGTGCCAGCAGCTTAATTGTCGGCGGTAGGAGGACTGAAGCTTTCTTT. It yields the protein CASSLIVGGRRTEAFF.

CDR3 protein: CASSLVEGGYEQYF. The DNA for the CDR3 is TGTGCCAGCAGCTTAGTGGAGGGCGGTTACGAGCAGTACTTC. The chain employs TRBV7-2 and TRBJ2-7; weak D call: TRBD2 (6 bases). V was pared by 1 base and J by 4 bases, with 11 bases between. The germline V gene has CDR1 SGHTA and CDR2 FQGNSA. The CDR3 contains 14 residues. The full variable domain, its missing parts supplied by reference TRBV7-2 and TRBJ2-7, is GAGVSQSPSNKVTEKGKDVELRCDPISGHTALYWYRQSLGQGLEFLIYFQGNSAPDKSGLPSDRFSAERTGGSVSTLTIQRTQQEDSAVYLCASSLVEGGYEQYFGPGTRLTVT.

V and J are TRBV29-1 and TRBJ2-1; 7 nucleotides align to TRBD1. Germline loops: CDR1 SQVTM, CDR2 ANQGSEA. CDR3 length: 14 amino acids. V dropped 3 bases and J dropped 4; count of bases not matched to a gene: 6. The CDR3 sequence: CSVDRTGTYNEQFF. The CDR3 coding sequence is TGCAGCGTTGACAGGACAGGAACGTACAATGAGCAGTTCTTC.

This chain joins TRBV10-1 and TRBJ2-5; 8 bases are a match to TRBD1. Germline lookup yields CDR1 WNHNN and CDR2 SYGVQD (reference sequence). V lost 6 bases and J lost 4; bases outside the gene matches: 4. The CDR3 runs to 13 residues. In DNA form, the CDR3 reads TGCGCCAGCAGATCAGACAGGGGAGAGACCCAGTACTTC. It is translated as CASRSDRGETQYF.

This clone has just a few counts. The rearrangement links TRBV28 to TRBJ1-6, with D unclear. Germline V gene data show CDR1 as MDHEN and CDR2 as SYDVKM. V lost 4 bases and J lost 11, with 15 bases in between. CDR3 size: 14 residues. CDR3 sequence reads: CASSSEGHRAPLHF. The CDR3 nucleotides are TGTGCCAGCAGTTCCGAGGGTCATCGAGCACCCCTCCACTTT.

The V gene is TRBV27, the J gene TRBJ2-2; either TRBD1 or TRBD2 may fit D (5 bases each). The ends were cut back, 4 bases at V and 4 bases at J, with 19 bases in the middle. Germline values: CDR1 MNHEY, CDR2 SMNVEV (reference sequence). This CDR3 comprises 17 residues. As DNA, the CDR3 is TGTGCCAGCAGTTCCACCGGTTTAGGGGAGACCACCGGGGAGCTGTTTTTT. Protein sequence: CASSSTGLGETTGELFF.

This chain links TRBV28 with TRBJ2-1; TRBD1 agrees at 7 bases. V lost 2 bases and J lost 1; bases outside the gene matches: 5. CDR3 length equals 16 residues. Germline CDR1 and CDR2: MDHEN and SYDVKM. The CDR3, as DNA: TGTGCCAGCAGTTTAGCGACAGGGTTATCCTACAATGAGCAGTTCTTC. This encodes CASSLATGLSYNEQFF.

The V and J genes are TRBV5-6 and TRBJ1-3, with D possibly being TRBD1 (6 bases). The CDR3 has 16 amino acids. V was clipped by 4 bases and J by 0 bases, with 14 bases between them. The germline CDR1 and CDR2 sequences are SGHDT and YYEEEE. As DNA, the CDR3 is TGTGCCAGCAGCCAAGGACAGTTCCTCTCTGGAAACACCATATATTTT. Translation gives CASSQGQFLSGNTIYF.

J is TRBJ2-1 and V is TRBV9, with 12 bases that match TRBD2. The germline CDR1 and CDR2 sequences are SGDLS and YYNGEE. The V segment lost 3 bases and the J segment 6 bases; nucleotides outside the gene matches: 4. CDR3 length: 15 amino acids. CDR3 residues: CASSGPSGRANEQFF. The CDR3 region has the DNA TGTGCCAGCAGCGGGCCTAGCGGGAGGGCCAATGAGCAGTTCTTC.

The gene calls are TRBV5-1 and TRBJ1-6; TRBD1 matches at 10 bases. V lost 9 bases and J lost 5; bases outside the gene matches: 5. Germline-derived CDR1 and CDR2 are SGHRS and YFSETQ. CDR3 length equals 14 residues. As DNA, the CDR3 is TGCGCCACCAAGGGACAGGGGAATAATTCACCCCTCCACTTT. Encoded protein: CATKGQGNNSPLHF.

V gene TRBV11-2 combines with J gene TRBJ2-3; D is unclear. The CDR3 runs to 14 residues. V was clipped by 1 base and J by 6 bases, with 11 bases between them. CDR1 and CDR2 (germline): SGHAT, FQNNGV. The CDR3 DNA is TGTGCCAGCAGCTTAGTCGGCAGGCCTGATACGCAGTATTTT. This codes for CASSLVGRPDTQYF.

V is TRBV5-6 and J is TRBJ1-2; unclear D gene. CDR1 and CDR2 (germline): SGHDT, YYEEEE. Deletions cut 0 bases from V and 0 bases from J, with 6 bases between. The CDR3 loop spans 14 amino acids. The CDR3 DNA is TGTGCCAGCAGCTTGGGAACAACTAACTATGGCTACACCTTC. Encoded protein: CASSLGTTNYGYTF.

The V and J genes are TRBV9 and TRBJ1-2; D unresolved. The ends were cut back, 0 bases at V and 3 bases at J, with 12 bases in the middle. CDR3 length: 15 residues. Looked up from germline, CDR1 is SGDLS and CDR2 is YYNGEE. CDR3 protein: CASSVDGGPYYGYTF. The CDR3 DNA sequence: TGTGCCAGCAGCGTAGATGGAGGGCCCTACTATGGCTACACCTTC.

Only a few counts were recorded for this clone. The J gene is TRBJ2-1, the V gene TRBV6-1, with D hard to call. Deletions cut 2 bases from V and 0 bases from J, with 11 bases between. There are 16 residues in the CDR3. The germline CDR1 and CDR2 sequences are MNHNS and SASEGT. The CDR3 nucleotides read TGTGCCAGCAGTGAACACCTTTTTTCCTCCTACAATGAGCAGTTCTTC. It is translated as CASSEHLFSSYNEQFF.

V is TRBV6-5 and J is TRBJ2-3; no clear D. This CDR3 has 16 residues. From germline, CDR1 is MNHEY and CDR2 SVGAGI. Trimming took 2 bases from V and 2 from J, leaving 14 bases between them. CDR3 sequence reads: CASSYLPDWATDTQYF. Here the CDR3 DNA reads TGTGCCAGCAGTTACCTTCCCGACTGGGCCACAGATACGCAGTATTTT.

The count of this clone is one. The V and J genes are TRBV5-5 and TRBJ1-5, with D unresolved. The V gene's germline CDR1 is SGHKS and CDR2 YYEKEE (reference sequence). The CDR3 is 15 residues long. The V and J ends lost 2 bases and 5 bases respectively, with 14 bases between them. The CDR3 here is CASSLDGQDYQPQHF. In DNA, the CDR3 is TGTGCCAGCAGCTTAGACGGGCAGGATTATCAGCCCCAGCATTTT.

This clone was seen more than once but under ten times. V usage is TRBV28 and J usage is TRBJ1-6, with 7 positions matching TRBD1. Germline V lookup: CDR1 MDHEN, CDR2 SYDVKM. This CDR3 region has 15 residues. V lost 7 bases to trimming and J lost 6 bases; unmatched junction nucleotides: 9. The CDR3 reads CASIQGGGSNSPLHF. In nucleotides, the CDR3 is TGTGCCAGCATCCAGGGGGGAGGCAGTAATTCACCCCTCCACTTT.

This clone was counted between two and nine times. The genes are TRBV20-1 and TRBJ1-6; perhaps TRBD1 as D (5 bases). Per germline, CDR1 DFQATT and CDR2 SNEGSKA (reference sequence). V dropped 3 bases and J dropped 5 bases, with 8 bases sitting between them. This CDR3 comprises 13 residues. In DNA, the CDR3 is TGCAGTGCTAGTGTGACAGATAATTCACCCCTCCACTTT. Amino acids: CSASVTDNSPLHF.

This rearrangement joins TRBV9 to TRBJ1-2; 9 nucleotides align to TRBD1. The CDR3 sequence is 16 residues long. The V gene's germline CDR1 is SGDLS and CDR2 YYNGEE. V was pared by 3 bases and J by 4 bases, with 10 bases of the junction left unmatched. Here the CDR3 DNA reads TGTGCCAGCAGCGCAGCCATCGGGACAGGGCTCTATGGCTACACCTTC. It translates to CASSAAIGTGLYGYTF.

V gene TRBV6-5 combines with J gene TRBJ2-1; TRBD2 agrees at 7 bases. J lost 2 bases, V lost 5 bases, and 6 bases had no gene match. Germline CDR1 is MNHEY and CDR2 is SVGAGI. This CDR3 region has 15 residues. CDR3 in amino acids: CASSISGLTYNEQFF. The CDR3, as DNA: TGTGCCAGCAGTATTTCGGGACTAACCTACAATGAGCAGTTCTTC.

The V gene is TRBV5-4, the J gene TRBJ2-3, with D unclear. Between the trimmed V and J ends, which lost 3 bases and 3 bases, there was a span of 8 bases. This CDR3 region has 13 residues. Germline lookup yields CDR1 SGHNT and CDR2 YYREEE (reference sequence). The CDR3 DNA sequence: TGTGCCAGCAGCTACCCCTTAACAGATACGCAGTATTTT. Amino acid sequence: CASSYPLTDTQYF.

This sequence joins TRBV4-2 and TRBJ1-4, with D possibly being TRBD1 (5 bases). This CDR3 region has 15 residues. Germline assignment: CDR1 LGHNA and CDR2 YNFKEQ. Trimming shortened V by 2 bases and J by 6 bases, and 13 bases separated the two germline ends. In DNA, the CDR3 is TGTGCCAGCAGCCAACAATGGGACTGGGATGAAAAACTGTTTTTT. As protein: CASSQQWDWDEKLFF.

The chain employs TRBV20-1 and TRBJ2-3; TRBD2 aligns across 7 bases. This CDR3 comprises 15 residues. Trimming at V came to 3 bases and at J to 4 bases, leaving 10 bases not matched to a gene. The germline CDR1 and CDR2 sequences are DFQATT and SNEGSKA (reference sequence). DNA of the CDR3: TGCAGTGCTAGTGACCGTGGACTAGTACCAGATACGCAGTATTTT. It yields the protein CSASDRGLVPDTQYF.

Turning to this clone: Its ends do not fully match the called genes, so a read error is possible. This chain joins TRBV20-1 and TRBJ2-1; 10 nucleotides line up with TRBD2. The CDR3 runs 10 residues. Germline V lookup: CDR1 DFQATT, CDR2 SNEGSKA (reference sequence). CDR3 sequence: CSASLAGAVF. The CDR3, as DNA: TGCAGTGCTAGTCTAGCGGGGGCGGTCTTC.

The rearrangement uses TRBV9 and TRBJ2-2; D assignment may be TRBD1 or TRBD2 (5 bases each). Germline loops: CDR1 SGDLS, CDR2 YYNGEE. The length of the CDR3 is 15 residues. The V and J ends lost 0 bases and 3 bases respectively, with 9 bases between them. The chain's CDR3 is CASSVGGDDTGELFF. The CDR3 DNA reads as TGTGCCAGCAGCGTAGGAGGGGACGACACCGGGGAGCTGTTTTTT.